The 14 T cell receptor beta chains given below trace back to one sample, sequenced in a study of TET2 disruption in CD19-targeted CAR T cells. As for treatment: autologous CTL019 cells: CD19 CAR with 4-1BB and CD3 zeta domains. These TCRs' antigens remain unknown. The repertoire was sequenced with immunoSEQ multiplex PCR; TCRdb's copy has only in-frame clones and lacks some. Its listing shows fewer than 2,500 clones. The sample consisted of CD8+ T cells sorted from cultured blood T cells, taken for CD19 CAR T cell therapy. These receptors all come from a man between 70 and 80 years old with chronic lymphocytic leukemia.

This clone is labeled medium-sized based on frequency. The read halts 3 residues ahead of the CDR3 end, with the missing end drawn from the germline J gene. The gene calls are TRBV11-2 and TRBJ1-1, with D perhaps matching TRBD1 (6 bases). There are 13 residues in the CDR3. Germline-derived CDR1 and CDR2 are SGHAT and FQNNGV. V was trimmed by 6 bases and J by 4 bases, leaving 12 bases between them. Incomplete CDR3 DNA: TGTGCCAGCAGAACAACAGGGTCCACTGAA. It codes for CASRTTGSTE. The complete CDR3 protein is CASRTTGSTEAFF.

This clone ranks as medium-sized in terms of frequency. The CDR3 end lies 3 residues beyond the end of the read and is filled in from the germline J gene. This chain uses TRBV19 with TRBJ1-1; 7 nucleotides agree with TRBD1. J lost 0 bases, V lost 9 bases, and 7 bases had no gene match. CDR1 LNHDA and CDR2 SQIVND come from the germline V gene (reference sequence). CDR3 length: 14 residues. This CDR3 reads CASGTGTVNTEAFF. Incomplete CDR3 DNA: TGTGCCAGCGGAACCGGGACAGTGAACACTGAA.

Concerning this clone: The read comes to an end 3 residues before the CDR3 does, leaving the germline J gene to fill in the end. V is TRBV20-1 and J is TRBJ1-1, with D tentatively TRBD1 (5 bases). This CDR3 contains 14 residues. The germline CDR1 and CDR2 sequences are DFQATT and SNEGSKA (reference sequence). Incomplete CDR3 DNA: TGCAGTGCTAGAGCGGGGGGGACCTCATGGGAG. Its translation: CSARAGGTSWE. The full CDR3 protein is CSARAGGTSWEAFF.

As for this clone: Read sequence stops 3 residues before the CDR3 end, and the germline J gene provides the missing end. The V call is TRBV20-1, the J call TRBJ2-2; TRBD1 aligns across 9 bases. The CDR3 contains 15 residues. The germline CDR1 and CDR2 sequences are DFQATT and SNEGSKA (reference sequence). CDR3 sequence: CSARDEQGANERLFF. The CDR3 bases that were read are TGCAGTGCTAGAGACGAACAGGGGGCTAATGAAAGG.

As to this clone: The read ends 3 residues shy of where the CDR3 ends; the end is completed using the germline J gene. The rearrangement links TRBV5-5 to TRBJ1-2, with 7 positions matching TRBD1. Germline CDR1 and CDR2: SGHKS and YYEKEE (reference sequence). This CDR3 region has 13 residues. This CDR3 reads CASRKDRAHDYTF. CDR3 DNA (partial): TGTGCCAGCAGAAAAGACAGGGCACACGAC.

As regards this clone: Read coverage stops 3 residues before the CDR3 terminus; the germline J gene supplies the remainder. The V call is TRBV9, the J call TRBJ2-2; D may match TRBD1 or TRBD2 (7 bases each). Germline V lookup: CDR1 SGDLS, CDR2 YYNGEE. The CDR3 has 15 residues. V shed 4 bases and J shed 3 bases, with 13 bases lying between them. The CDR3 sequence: CASSLQGRDTGELFF. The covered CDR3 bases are TGTGCCAGCAGCCTACAGGGGAGGGACACCGGGGAG.

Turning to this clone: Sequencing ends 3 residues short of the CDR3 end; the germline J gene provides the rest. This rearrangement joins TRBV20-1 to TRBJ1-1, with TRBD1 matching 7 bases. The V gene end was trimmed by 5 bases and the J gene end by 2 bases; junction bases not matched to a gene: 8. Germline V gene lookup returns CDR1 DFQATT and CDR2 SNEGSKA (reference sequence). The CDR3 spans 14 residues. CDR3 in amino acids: CSASTGTDNTEAFF. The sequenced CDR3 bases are TGCAGTGCTTCGACCGGGACAGATAACACTGAA.

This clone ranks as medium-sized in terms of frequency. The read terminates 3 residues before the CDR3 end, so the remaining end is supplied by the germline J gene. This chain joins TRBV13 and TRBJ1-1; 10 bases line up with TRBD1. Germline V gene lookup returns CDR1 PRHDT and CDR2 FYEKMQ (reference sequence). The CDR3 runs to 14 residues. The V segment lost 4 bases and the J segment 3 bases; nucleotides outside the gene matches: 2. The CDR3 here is CASSSGQGDTEAFF. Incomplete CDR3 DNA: TGTGCCAGCAGCTCCGGACAGGGGGACACTGAA.

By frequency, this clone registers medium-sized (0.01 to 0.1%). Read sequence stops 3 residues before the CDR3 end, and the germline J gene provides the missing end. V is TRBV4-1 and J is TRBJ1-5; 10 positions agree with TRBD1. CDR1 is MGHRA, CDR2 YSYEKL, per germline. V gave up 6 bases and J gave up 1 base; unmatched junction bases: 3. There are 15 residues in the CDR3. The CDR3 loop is CASSPDRGSNQPQHF. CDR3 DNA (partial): TGCGCCAGCAGTCCGGACAGGGGGAGCAATCAGCCC.

CDR3 sequence reads: CASSFSGGAFDEQFF. CDR3 DNA (partial): TGTGCCAGCAGCTTTAGCGGGGGGGCGTTCGATGAG. The chain uses TRBV7-9 and TRBJ2-1; 11 nucleotides align to TRBD2. The read gets to within 3 residues of the CDR3 end, and the germline J gene fills in the rest. V lost 3 bases to trimming and J lost 8 bases; unmatched junction nucleotides: 6. Per the germline V gene, CDR1 is SEHNR and CDR2 is FQNEAQ (reference sequence). The CDR3 has 15 amino acids.

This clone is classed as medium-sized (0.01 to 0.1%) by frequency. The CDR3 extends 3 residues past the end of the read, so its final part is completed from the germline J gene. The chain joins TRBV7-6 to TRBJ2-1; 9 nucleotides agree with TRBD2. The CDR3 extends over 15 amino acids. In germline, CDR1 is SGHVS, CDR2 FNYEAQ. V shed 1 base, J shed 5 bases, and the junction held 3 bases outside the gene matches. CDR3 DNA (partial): TGTGCCAGCAGCTTAGGCCTAGCGGGGAACAATGAG. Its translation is CASSLGLAGNNE. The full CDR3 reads CASSLGLAGNNEQFF.

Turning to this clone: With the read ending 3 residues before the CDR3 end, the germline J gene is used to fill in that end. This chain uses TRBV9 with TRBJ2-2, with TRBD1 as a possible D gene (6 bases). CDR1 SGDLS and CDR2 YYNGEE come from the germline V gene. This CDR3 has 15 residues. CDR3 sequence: CASSRGGTQNEKLFF. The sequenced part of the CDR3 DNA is TGTGCCAGCAGTCGAGGTGGGACACAGAATGAAAAG.

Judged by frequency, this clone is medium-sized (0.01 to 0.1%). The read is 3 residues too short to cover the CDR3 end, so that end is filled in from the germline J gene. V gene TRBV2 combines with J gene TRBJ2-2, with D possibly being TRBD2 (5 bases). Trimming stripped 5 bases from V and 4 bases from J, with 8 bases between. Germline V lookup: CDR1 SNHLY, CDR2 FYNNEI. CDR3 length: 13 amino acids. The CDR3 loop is CASSRGFTGELFF. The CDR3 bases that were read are TGTGCCAGCAGTAGAGGGTTCACCGGGGAG.

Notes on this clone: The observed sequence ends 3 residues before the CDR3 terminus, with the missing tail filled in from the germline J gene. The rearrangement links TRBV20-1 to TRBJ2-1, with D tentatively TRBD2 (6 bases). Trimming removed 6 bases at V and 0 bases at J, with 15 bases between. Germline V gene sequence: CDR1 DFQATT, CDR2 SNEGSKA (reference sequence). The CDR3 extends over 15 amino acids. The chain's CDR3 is CSAAGTPSSYNEQFF. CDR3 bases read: TGCAGTGCAGCCGGGACTCCAAGCTCCTACAATGAG.